This T cell receptor (beta chain) was identified in a study of T-cell memory formation after mild COVID-19. Points from the study as a whole: Memory cells collected pre-infection included some clones that later responded, suggesting cross-reactive memory joined.

Points on this clonotype: Its cognate antigen is unknown.

TCRdb reprocessed the 5' RACE reads with MiXCR, giving one entry per CDR3 protein. The table includes tens of thousands of distinct CDR3 sequences, about 23% detected once. There are 15 residues in the CDR3. Germline CDR1 is MNHEY and CDR2 is SVGAGI. The V and J ends lost 5 bases and 5 bases, in that order; junction bases with no gene match: 9. The material sequenced was PBMCs or a T cell subset sorted from them (not recorded which). The rearrangement joins TRBV6-5 to TRBJ2-3, with 8 bases that match TRBD1. This TCR was recovered from a man aged 18-30 years who had mild COVID-19 (a few samples of this study predate the infection). Cell type and time point are not known. CDR3 DNA sequence: TGTGCCAGCAGTCACAAGGACAGGGCAGTAGATACGCAGTATTTT. Protein: CASSHKDRAVDTQYF.